This T cell receptor (beta chain) was recorded in a study of graft-versus-host responses after intestinal transplantation (dated by TCRdb to the early 2020s). Background on the whole study: Multivisceral, liver-intestinal, or isolated intestinal transplants were received by the recipients. Every recipient was given anti-thymocyte globulin induction, then maintenance tacrolimus and steroids for around three years. After intestinal transplantation, graft-versus-host and host-versus-graft alloreactive T cell clones were followed in the graft, circulation and bone marrow using bulk TCR-beta CDR3 sequencing. To identify alloreactive clones, pre-transplant mixed lymphocyte reaction products were sequenced and then compared with unstimulated pre-transplant donor and recipient T cells. A cohort of fewer than 25 intestinal transplant recipients, including one retransplant, was enrolled, and a few patients lacking pretransplant specimens were excluded. Donor T cell macrochimerism was defined as a peak of at least 4% donor T cells among recipient peripheral blood mononuclear cells. Instead of going to the commercial service, samples from three later patients were sequenced in-house on an Illumina MiSeq and processed with MiXCR.

Receptor libraries were prepared by the immunoSEQ multiplex PCR assay. For most patients, genomic DNA was subjected to high-throughput TCR-beta CDR3 sequencing by Adaptive Biotechnologies. The source study handled its data this way. TCR sequencing data for over 15 patients were retrieved from Adaptive's ImmunoSEQ software; a few other patients were processed with MiXCR and VDJtools. CDR3 nucleotide sequences shared between donor and recipient were removed because their origin could not be assigned. To count as alloreactive, a clone needed at least 2-fold expansion over unstimulated cells and a minimum CFSE-low frequency of 0.002% (template counts) or 0.001% (read counts). Clones were considered mappable if detected in sequenced pre-transplant spleen, lymph node, or MLR CFSE-low populations of the donor or recipient. The cumulative frequency of alloreactive clones was calculated as a percentage of all sequences, weighted by copy number. The table was pulled from immuneACCESS by TCRdb, which kept in-frame rearrangements only. Such tables lose some clones; where checked, under half of the loss comes from unresolved V genes, and the rest has no known cause. V, J and clone size are taken as reported in that table, and D and trimming were inferred from the DNA itself. The sample table contains 20,000 to 30,000 clones; only one count was recorded for approximately 85% of them. The leading ten clones occupy over 0.85% of the sample.

As for this clone: What antigen it recognizes has not been identified. Base quality data are lacking; no much larger clone is found one base away.

Including cysteine and phenylalanine, the CDR3 has 17 amino acids. Only the CDR3 DNA is retained, 51 bases long and in frame from the first base. In the first month after transplant, blood samples were collected up to 4 times, and after that at least monthly when available. Results and caveats for the whole study, not just this receptor: In patients with donor T cell macrochimerism, the allografts had high GvH to HvG T cell clonal ratios. GvH clones were detected in recipient bone marrow, and some appeared earlier in ileal mucosa or blood, consistent with an intestinal mucosal origin. Peak levels of circulating GvH clones were associated with declines in HvG clones early after transplant. The relatively low number and heterogeneity of intestinal transplant patients limited the conclusions.

The sequence is built from TRBV21-1 and TRBJ1-1; TRBD1, as called in the table, went unchecked against the DNA. TRBV21-1 is shown as a pseudogene. Sample: PBMCs, taken roughly 68 weeks after intestinal transplant. This sequence was found in a human patient who received an intestinal transplant, so some T cells may come from the graft donor. The nucleotide sequence reads TGTGCCAGCAGCAAAAAAAGGCCGACAGAGATGAACACTGAAGCTTTCTTT. Translation gives CASSKKRPTEMNTEAFF.